These 31 T cell receptor beta chains were sequenced from one sample in a study of blood T cells in healthy people across ages. A J-beta primer mix and a sample-barcoded 5' primer were used in a second PCR of roughly 6 to 12 cycles. MiXCR, run by TCRdb on the 5' RACE reads, gives a single entry per CDR3 protein. The table records roughly 1,800,000 distinct CDR3 sequences, around half of them present only once. The sequenced sample consisted of blood. Every receptor here comes from a woman aged 40 to 55 in good health.

This chain connects TRBV20-1 to TRBJ2-6; D might be TRBD1 (5 bases). The V end was cut by 4 bases, the J end by 0 bases, with 16 bases between. The CDR3 covers 17 residues. Germline-derived CDR1 and CDR2 are DFQATT and SNEGSKA (reference sequence). The CDR3 bases are TGCAGTGCTATTGGCAGGGAAAAGAGCTCTGGGGCCAACGTCCTGACTTTC. It specifies CSAIGREKSSGANVLTF.

The table lists this clonotype with a few counts. The chain combines TRBV7-9 with TRBJ2-7; 9 nucleotides align to TRBD1. Losses at the gene ends were 5 bases for V and 2 bases for J; bases not matched to a gene: 4. Looked up from germline, CDR1 is SEHNR and CDR2 is FQNEAQ (reference sequence). The CDR3 is 14 amino acids. The CDR3 loop reads CASSGQGSPYEQYF. The CDR3, as DNA: TGTGCCAGCAGCGGACAGGGGAGTCCCTACGAGCAGTACTTC. Filled out from reference TRBV7-9 and TRBJ2-7, the complete variable domain reads DTGVSQNPRHKITKRGQNVTFRCDPISEHNRLYWYRQTLGQGPEFLTYFQNEAQLEKSRLLSDRFSAERPKGSFSTLEIQRTEQGDSAMYLCASSGQGSPYEQYFGPGTRLTVT.

V usage is TRBV6-5 and J usage is TRBJ2-3, with D perhaps assigned TRBD1 or TRBD2 (6 bases each). V lost 7 bases to trimming and J lost 0 bases, with 11 bases between them. The CDR3 is 14 residues long. Germline CDR1 is MNHEY and CDR2 is SVGAGI. CDR3 DNA: TGTGCCAGCAAAGGGGGGTTTAGCACAGATACGCAGTATTTT. It specifies CASKGGFSTDTQYF.

The chain couples TRBV3-1 to TRBJ2-3; TRBD2 aligns across 9 bases. Germline loops: CDR1 LGHDT, CDR2 YNNKEL (reference sequence). J gave up 0 bases and V 1 base, and 11 bases lay outside the gene matches. The CDR3 runs 19 residues. The CDR3 bases are TGTGCCAGCAGCCAAGTTATTAAGGGCGGGGGGGCTAGCACAGATACGCAGTATTTT. It is translated as CASSQVIKGGGASTDTQYF.

The chain joins TRBV27 to TRBJ1-5; the match to TRBD1 covers 7 bases. This CDR3 is built from 14 residues. V lost 4 bases to trimming and J lost 6 bases; unmatched junction nucleotides: 6. Germline CDR1 MNHEY, CDR2 SMNVEV (reference sequence). CDR3 sequence (DNA): TGTGCCAGCAGTTGGAGACAGGGAGGTCAGCCCCAGCATTTT. Its protein product is CASSWRQGGQPQHF.

The chain couples TRBV4-2 to TRBJ2-7; 13 bases are shared with TRBD2. This CDR3 contains 19 residues. Germline CDR1 is LGHNA and CDR2 is YNFKEQ. V was pared by 4 bases and J by 0 bases, with 12 bases of the junction left unmatched. Here the CDR3 reads CASSRNAGTSGKPSYEQYF. CDR3 sequence (DNA): TGTGCCAGCAGCCGAAATGCCGGGACTAGCGGGAAACCCTCCTACGAGCAGTACTTC.

A few counts support this clonotype. This chain links TRBV12-3 or TRBV12-4 with TRBJ2-5; D is perhaps TRBD1 (5 bases). V was trimmed by 5 bases and J by 2 bases, leaving 12 bases between them. The CDR3 spans 14 residues. The CDR3 loop is CASSISRTQETQYF. In DNA, the CDR3 is TGTGCCAGCAGTATATCGAGGACACAAGAGACCCAGTACTTC.

The CDR3 spells CASSQGTPPVYEQYF. In DNA, the CDR3 is TGTGCCAGCAGCCAGGGGACTCCCCCGGTCTACGAGCAGTACTTC. The V and J genes are TRBV27 and TRBJ2-7; perhaps D is TRBD1 or TRBD2 (6 bases each). CDR3 length equals 15 residues. The germline gives CDR1 MNHEY, CDR2 SMNVEV (reference sequence). Trimming took 6 bases from V and 3 from J, leaving 18 bases between them.

The chain couples TRBV20-1 to TRBJ2-5; D is undetermined. The germline gives CDR1 DFQATT, CDR2 SNEGSKA (reference sequence). This CDR3 is 13 amino acids long. V was pared by 5 bases and J by 1 base, with 11 bases between. DNA for the CDR3: TGCAGTGCTTCGTGGGCCATCCAAGAGACCCAGTACTTC. Translating it yields CSASWAIQETQYF.

This rearrangement joins TRBV28 to TRBJ2-4; D may correspond to TRBD1 or TRBD2 (6 bases each). With 8 bases removed from V and 6 bases from J, the gap between germline ends came to 17 bases. The CDR3 has 14 amino acids. The germline gives CDR1 MDHEN, CDR2 SYDVKM. CDR3 nucleotide sequence: TGTGCCAGCTCCCCCGGGGGCAGGGTAAACATTCAGTACTTC. Protein product: CASSPGGRVNIQYF.

This chain joins TRBV6-2 or TRBV6-3 and TRBJ1-5; the match to TRBD1 covers 8 bases. With V trimmed by 2 bases and J by 2 bases, 8 bases remained unmatched. Germline CDR1 and CDR2: MNHEY and SVGEGT. CDR3 length: 17 residues. The CDR3: CASSYTLQGAGNQPQHF. DNA for the CDR3: TGTGCCAGCAGTTACACACTTCAGGGGGCTGGCAATCAGCCCCAGCATTTT.

V and J are TRBV12-3 or TRBV12-4 and TRBJ1-2; tentatively, D is TRBD1 (6 bases). The V gene lost 2 bases and the J gene lost 7 bases, with 23 bases spanning the gap. The CDR3 spans 17 residues. CDR3 DNA sequence: TGTGCCAGCAGTTTAATAGCGGGGGCCCAGTCGCCTAGTGGCTACACCTTC. This translates into CASSLIAGAQSPSGYTF.

The chain couples TRBV10-3 to TRBJ2-5; 11 nucleotides align to TRBD2. The CDR3 contains 19 residues. CDR1 is ENHRY, CDR2 SYGVKD, per germline. The ends lost 2 bases at V and 1 base at J; junction bases unmatched: 12. The CDR3 DNA follows: TGTGCCATCAGTGAGCCCTTGGGGCTAGCGGGGGGAGCCCAAGAGACCCAGTACTTC. Protein sequence: CAISEPLGLAGGAQETQYF.

This clonotype occurred a few times. The chain is built from TRBV9 and TRBJ2-3; D perhaps matches TRBD2 (5 bases). The CDR3 covers 16 residues. Trimming pared 0 bases from V and 5 bases from J, leaving 16 bases between. Germline V gene lookup returns CDR1 SGDLS and CDR2 YYNGEE. The CDR3 nucleotides read TGTGCCAGCAGCGTAGCGGACTCCCTGTTTAGAGATACGCAGTATTTT. Translated: CASSVADSLFRDTQYF. The variable domain in full, completed from reference TRBV9 and TRBJ2-3, reads DSGVTQTPKHLITATGQRVTLRCSPRSGDLSVYWYQQSLDQGLQFLIQYYNGEERAKGNILERFSAQQFPDLHSELNLSSLELGDSALYFCASSVADSLFRDTQYFGPGTRLTVL.

The V and J genes are TRBV20-1 and TRBJ1-5, with D perhaps TRBD1 (5 bases). Per the germline V gene, CDR1 is DFQATT and CDR2 is SNEGSKA (reference sequence). This CDR3 has 15 residues. V lost 0 bases to trimming and J lost 6 bases, with 15 bases between them. The CDR3 spells CSARDLGGVSQPQHF. CDR3 bases: TGCAGTGCTAGAGATTTGGGGGGAGTCAGTCAGCCCCAGCATTTT.

This clonotype was observed a handful of times. V is TRBV11-2 and J is TRBJ2-3, with D possibly matching TRBD1 (6 bases). This CDR3 is 15 amino acids long. Between the trimmed V and J ends, which lost 7 bases and 2 bases, there was a span of 16 bases. Germline CDR1 SGHAT, CDR2 FQNNGV. The CDR3: CASNLEGGFTDTQYF. The CDR3 DNA reads as TGTGCCAGCAACTTGGAAGGGGGTTTCACAGATACGCAGTATTTT.

The chain employs TRBV4-2 and TRBJ1-2, with 9 bases that match TRBD1. From germline, CDR1 is LGHNA and CDR2 YNFKEQ. V was pared by 4 bases and J by 3 bases, with 6 bases of the junction left unmatched. This CDR3 spans 15 amino acids. CDR3 nucleotide sequence: TGTGCCAGCAGCCCCCCGGGACAGGGAGACTATGGCTACACCTTC. It yields the protein CASSPPGQGDYGYTF.

The chain joins TRBV20-1 to TRBJ1-5, with D perhaps matching TRBD1 (5 bases). V was shortened by 3 bases and J by 5 bases, with 8 bases between the two germline ends. From germline, CDR1 is DFQATT and CDR2 SNEGSKA (reference sequence). This CDR3 has 12 amino acids. CDR3 loop: CSARRGDQPQHF. The CDR3 region has the DNA TGCAGTGCTAGGAGGGGTGATCAGCCCCAGCATTTT.

A remark on this clonotype: A read error may produce the germline difference seen at one junction end. The genes are TRBV7-2 and TRBJ2-3, with 7 bases aligning to TRBD2. The CDR3 runs 15 residues. Germline values: CDR1 SGHTA, CDR2 FQGNSA. CDR3 nucleotides: TGTGTCAGCAGCTTAGATGGACTAGGTACAGATACGCAGTATTTT. It translates to CVSSLDGLGTDTQYF.

The chain is built from TRBV20-1 and TRBJ2-2, with D unresolved. V was shortened by 6 bases and J by 5 bases, with 13 bases between the two germline ends. The CDR3 extends over 13 amino acids. CDR1 and CDR2 from the germline V gene are DFQATT and SNEGSKA (reference sequence). CDR3 protein: CSAKRSLTGELFF. The DNA of the CDR3 is TGCAGTGCAAAGAGGAGCCTTACCGGGGAGCTGTTTTTT.

This clonotype has only a few counts. The chain is built from TRBV28 and TRBJ2-3; 11 bases agree with TRBD1. The germline V gene has CDR1 MDHEN and CDR2 SYDVKM. This CDR3 has 15 residues. Trimming cost V 8 bases and J 7 bases; bases outside gene matches: 11. The CDR3 DNA sequence: TGTGCCAGCGCTCTCCGGGACAGGGGGAAACATACGCAGTATTTT. Residues: CASALRDRGKHTQYF.

The gene calls are TRBV9 and TRBJ2-4; D gene unclear. The end of the DNA aligns better with TRBJ2-5, so the J call may be wrong. Germline CDR1 reads SGDLS; CDR2 reads YYNGEE. The CDR3 runs to 16 residues. CDR3: CASSPRTAVSQETQYF. CDR3 coding DNA: TGTGCCAGCAGCCCCCGAACGGCAGTATCCCAAGAGACCCAGTACTTC.

J is TRBJ1-1 and V is TRBV20-1; 7 bases map to TRBD1. After removal of 2 bases from V and 4 bases from J, the junction contained 13 bases not matched to a gene. The CDR3 is made up of 16 amino acids. Germline V gene sequence: CDR1 DFQATT, CDR2 SNEGSKA (reference sequence). The CDR3 spells CSARFQGGMLGTEAFF. For the CDR3, the DNA is TGCAGTGCTAGATTTCAGGGGGGGATGTTAGGCACTGAAGCTTTCTTT.

The chain carries TRBV12-3 or TRBV12-4 and TRBJ2-7, with 10 bases lining up with TRBD2. Near its end, the DNA agrees better with TRBJ2-5, so the J call may be wrong. CDR3 length: 17 residues. The CDR3 nucleotides are TGTGCCAGCAGTTTTTTCCTAGCGGGGGATCCCCGAGAGACCCAGTACTTC. Protein sequence: CASSFFLAGDPRETQYF.

In this sample, this clonotype turned up once. A much larger clone lies one base from this, so it may be a read error. The V call is TRBV3-1, the J call TRBJ2-1; D uncertain. CDR1 and CDR2 from the germline V gene are LGHDT and YNNKEL (reference sequence). The CDR3 loop spans 14 amino acids. V lost 0 bases, J lost 10 bases, and 13 bases lay in between. DNA of the CDR3: TGTGCCAGCAGCCAAGAACAGTTCTCCTACGAGCAGTTCTTC. Its protein is CASSQEQFSYEQFF.

The chain uses TRBV12-3 or TRBV12-4 and TRBJ1-6; D is unclear. Trimming shortened V by 4 bases and J by 2 bases, and 15 bases separated the two germline ends. CDR3 size: 17 residues. CDR3 in amino acids: CASSSSSDGTYNSPLHF. For the CDR3, the DNA is TGTGCCAGCAGTTCATCTTCGGACGGGACCTATAATTCACCCCTCCACTTT.

This clonotype occurred a few times. The chain combines TRBV10-3 with TRBJ1-2; TRBD1 matches at 8 bases. V was pared by 6 bases and J by 8 bases, with 5 bases of the junction left unmatched. The CDR3 loop spans 12 amino acids. Looked up from germline, CDR1 is ENHRY and CDR2 is SYGVKD. This CDR3 is CAISDRGRGYTF. The CDR3 nucleotides read TGTGCCATCAGCGACAGGGGTCGAGGCTACACCTTC.

V and J are TRBV6-2 or TRBV6-3 and TRBJ2-5; 7 nucleotides agree with TRBD1. This CDR3 region has 12 residues. The V segment lost 5 bases and the J segment 11 bases; nucleotides outside the gene matches: 8. From germline, CDR1 is MNHEY and CDR2 SVGEGT. The CDR3 sequence: CASSLQGIQQYF. CDR3 DNA: TGTGCCAGCAGTCTACAGGGGATCCAGCAGTACTTC.

This clonotype was seen repeatedly, ten times or more. This chain joins TRBV29-1 and TRBJ2-6, with D unresolved. The CDR3 loop spans 13 amino acids. Germline values: CDR1 SQVTM, CDR2 ANQGSEA. V lost 4 bases and J lost 1, with 5 bases in between. The CDR3 nucleotides read TGCAGCGTTGGTACTTCTGGGGCCAACGTCCTGACTTTC. Translation: CSVGTSGANVLTF. Supplemented by reference TRBV29-1 and TRBJ2-6, the full variable domain reads SAVISQKPSRDICQRGTSLTIQCQVDSQVTMMFWYRQQPGQSLTLIATANQGSEATYESGFVIDKFPISRPNLTFSTLTVSNMSPEDSSIYLCSVGTSGANVLTFGAGSRLTVL.

V usage is TRBV7-2 and J usage is TRBJ1-4; 9 bases line up with TRBD1. Trimming at V came to 4 bases and at J to 8 bases, leaving 8 bases not matched to a gene. Germline CDR1 and CDR2: SGHTA and FQGNSA. The CDR3 extends over 15 amino acids. The CDR3 coding sequence is TGTGCCAGCAGCTCGACGACAGGGGGGAGGGAAAAACTGTTTTTT. It specifies CASSSTTGGREKLFF.

The sample holds many counts of this clonotype. The chain links TRBV29-1 to TRBJ2-3, with D perhaps matching TRBD1 (7 bases). The germline V gene has CDR1 SQVTM and CDR2 ANQGSEA. Trimming cost V 6 bases and J 4 bases, with 11 bases left between them. This CDR3 is built from 12 residues. The CDR3 loop is CSVGGGADTQYF. CDR3 bases: TGCAGCGTCGGAGGGGGCGCAGATACGCAGTATTTT.